This T cell receptor (beta chain) came from a study of cytomegalovirus exposure and HLA in healthy donors. V was shortened by 5 bases and J by 6 bases, with 16 bases between the two germline ends. CDR1 and CDR2 from the germline V gene are MNHEY and SMNVEV (reference sequence). This CDR3 comprises 14 residues. A word on this clone: Antigen unknown.

Regarding the study as a whole: The authors judged a highly shared variant cluster likely a sequencing artifact.

Both 60 Vbeta primers and 13 Jbeta primers went into the PCR. Sequenced by immunoSEQ multiplex PCR; TCRdb stores in-frame clones only, minus some. The sample lists roughly 190,000 clones, less than 80% occurring once. This clonotype was obtained from a man aged 35 to 55 in good health and CMV-seronegative. This sequence joins TRBV27 and TRBJ1-2; no clear D gene. The sample taken for sequencing was PBMCs. CDR3 bases: TGTGCCAGCAGTCCGAGGTACCGAGTCGATGGCTACACCTTC. It yields the protein CASSPRYRVDGYTF.